This record concerns one T cell receptor beta chain sequence. These data belong to a study of T cell responses to AZD1222 COVID-19 vaccine. Germline loops: CDR1 SGHAT, CDR2 FQNNGV. The ends were cut back, 1 base at V and 7 bases at J, with 10 bases in the middle. This CDR3 has 13 amino acids. Here immunoSEQ multiplex PCR was the method, and the copy in TCRdb shows in-frame clones only, minus some. The profile shows 150,000 to 200,000 clones, 94% of them singletons. The rearrangement links TRBV11-2 to TRBJ1-2; D remains unclear. The sample in question was peripheral blood, obtained 28 days after the second AZD1222 dose. The TCR comes from an adult who received the AZD1222 COVID-19 vaccine. CDR3 nucleotides: TGTGCCAGCAGCTTAGGATCCTATTCTGGCTACACCTTC. Translating it yields CASSLGSYSGYTF.